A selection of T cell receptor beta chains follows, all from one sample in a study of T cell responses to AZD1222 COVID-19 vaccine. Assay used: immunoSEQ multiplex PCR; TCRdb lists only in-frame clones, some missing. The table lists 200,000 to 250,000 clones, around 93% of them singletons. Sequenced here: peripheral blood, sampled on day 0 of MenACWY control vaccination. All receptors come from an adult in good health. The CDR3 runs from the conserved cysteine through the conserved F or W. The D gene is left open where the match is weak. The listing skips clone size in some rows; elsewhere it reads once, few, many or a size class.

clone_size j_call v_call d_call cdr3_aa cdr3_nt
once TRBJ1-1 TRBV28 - CASSLQNTEAFF TGTGCCAGCAGTTTACAGAACACTGAAGCTTTCTTT
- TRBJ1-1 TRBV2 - CASSVADTEAFF TGTGCCAGCAGTGTAGCGGACACTGAAGCTTTCTTT
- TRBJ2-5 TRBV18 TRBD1 CASSPLVQGVRETQYF TGTGCCAGCTCACCCCTGGTGCAGGGGGTTCGAGAGACCCAGTACTTC
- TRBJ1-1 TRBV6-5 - CASSYSRAQSYEAFF TGTGCCAGCAGTTACTCCCGCGCACAATCGTATGAAGCTTTCTTT
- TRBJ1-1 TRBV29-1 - CSVSTGLENTEAFF TGCAGCGTCTCTACAGGGTTGGAGAACACTGAAGCTTTCTTT
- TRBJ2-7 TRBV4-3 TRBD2 CASSQDLAGVAYEQYF TGCGCCAGCAGCCAAGATCTCGCGGGGGTGGCCTACGAGCAGTACTTC
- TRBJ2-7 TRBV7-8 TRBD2 CASSSGVSSEQYF TGTGCCAGCAGTAGCGGGGTGTCCTCCGAGCAGTACTTC
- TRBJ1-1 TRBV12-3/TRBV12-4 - CASSSAPTEAFF TGTGCCAGCAGCTCGGCGCCCACTGAAGCTTTCTTT
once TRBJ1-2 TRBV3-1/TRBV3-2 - CASSQEPSNYGYTF TGTGCCAGCAGCCAAGAACCCTCAAACTATGGCTACACCTTC
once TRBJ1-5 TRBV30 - CAWGIQGNQPQHF TGTGCCTGGGGGATACAGGGCAATCAGCCCCAGCATTTT